This TCR beta chain appears in the sequencing data of a study of T-cell reconstitution after alpha-beta-depleted transplantation in children. There are 15 residues in the CDR3. CDR1 and CDR2 (germline): SGHRS, YFSETQ. Deletions cut 4 bases from V and 3 bases from J, with 15 bases between. General study findings and limits: The main origin of T-cell counts and diversity one year after transplant was newly produced T cells.

As it was prepared, the TCRbeta library received unique molecular identifiers. Each CDR3 protein is one row after TCRdb ran MiXCR on the PCR reads. The sample holds almost 600,000 distinct CDR3 sequences, more than 20% seen once. Of note for this clonotype: What it recognizes is unknown.

This clonotype originated in a boy younger than two with Wiskott-Aldrich syndrome, due to receive a stem cell transplant. This material consisted of PBMCs, taken before TCRalphabeta/CD19-depleted stem cell transplant. This chain links TRBV5-1 with TRBJ2-3, with D perhaps being TRBD1 or TRBD2 (5 bases each). The CDR3 DNA is TGCGCCAGCAGCCCGGAGGCCAGGGCTACAGATACGCAGTATTTT. The encoded protein is CASSPEARATDTQYF.